Reported below is one T cell receptor beta chain. The antigen remains unidentified. Sequencing used immunoSEQ multiplex PCR; TCRdb keeps in-frame clones, though not all of them. The data show about 84,000 clones, more than 75% seen once. The data stem from a study of OX40 agonist ivuxolimab in advanced cancers. Overall study: Dose-escalation patients had hepatocellular carcinoma, melanoma, renal cell or head and neck cancer.

The timepoints at which blood was sampled were baseline, cycle 4 day 1, and cycle 7 day 1. Study-level points and caveats: Low levels of normalized T-cell clonal expansion also appeared in some nonresponders. Averaged across samples, CD8+ T cells carried more expanded clones than CD4+ did.

CDR1 is SNHLY and CDR2 is FYNNEI in the germline V gene. The CDR3 is made up of 18 amino acids. Trimming removed 3 bases from V and 2 bases from J, with 20 bases in between. The gene calls are TRBV2 and TRBJ1-5; TRBD1 might be the D (5 bases). This TCR was sampled from an adult with an advanced solid tumor such as melanoma, head and neck, liver or kidney cancer. Sequencing was performed on CD4+ or CD8+ T cells sorted from blood, taken in a trial of the OX40 agonist ivuxolimab. CDR3 DNA sequence: TGTGCCAGCAGTGATGGAGGCAGGGCATTGATGCGCAATCAGCCCCAGCATTTT. As protein: CASSDGGRALMRNQPQHF. Supplemented by reference TRBV2 and TRBJ1-5, the full variable domain reads EPEVTQTPSHQVTQMGQEVILRCVPISNHLYFYWYRQILGQKVEFLVSFYNNEISEKSEIFDDQFSVERPDGSNFTLKIRSTKLEDSAMYFCASSDGGRALMRNQPQHFGDGTRLSIL.